The text below deals with one T cell receptor (beta chain). Its antigen is undetermined. At collection, donors were nominally healthy, but unrecorded immune exposures were probable. This sample is part of a study of cytomegalovirus exposure and HLA in healthy donors. Study-level background: Early released data had about 80 million unique TCRs, all coming from HLA-typed donors.

PCR employed 60 Vbeta and 13 Jbeta primers. Profiling relied on immunoSEQ multiplex PCR, and the TCRdb table lists in-frame clones only, not all of them. The table includes approximately 190,000 clones, about four fifths detected once. Overall study findings and caveats: Sequencing probably produced one cluster of sequence variants that were highly shared.

The receptor's source is a man aged 35 to 55 in good health and CMV-seropositive. Sequenced material: PBMCs.

CDR3 DNA: TGTGCCAGCAGTTACTCGATTCAGGGGGGCACTGAAGCTTTCTTT. This gives the protein CASSYSIQGGTEAFF. V gene TRBV6-5 combines with J gene TRBJ1-1; 7 bases fit TRBD1. Germline CDR1 is MNHEY and CDR2 is SVGAGI. The CDR3 has 15 amino acids. The V segment lost 0 bases and the J segment 4 bases; nucleotides outside the gene matches: 5.